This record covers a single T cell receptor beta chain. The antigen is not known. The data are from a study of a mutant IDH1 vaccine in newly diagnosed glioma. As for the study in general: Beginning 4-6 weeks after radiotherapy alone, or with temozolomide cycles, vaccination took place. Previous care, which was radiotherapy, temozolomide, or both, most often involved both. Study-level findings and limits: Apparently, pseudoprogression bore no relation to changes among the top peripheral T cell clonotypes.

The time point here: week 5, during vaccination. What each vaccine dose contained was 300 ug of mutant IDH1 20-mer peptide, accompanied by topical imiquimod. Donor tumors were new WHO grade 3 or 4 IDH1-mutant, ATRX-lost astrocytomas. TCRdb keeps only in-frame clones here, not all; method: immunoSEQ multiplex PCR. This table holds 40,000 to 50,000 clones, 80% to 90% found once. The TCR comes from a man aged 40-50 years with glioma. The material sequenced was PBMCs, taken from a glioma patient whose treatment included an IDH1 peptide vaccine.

CDR3 loop: CASSLGHSEGPNTEAFF. CDR3 nucleotides: TGTGCCAGCAGCTTGGGACACTCAGAGGGGCCGAACACTGAAGCTTTCTTT. The V and J genes are TRBV11-2 and TRBJ1-1; D perhaps matches TRBD1 (6 bases). The ends were cut back, 3 bases at V and 1 base at J, with 18 bases in the middle. CDR3 length equals 17 residues. Germline V gene sequence: CDR1 SGHAT, CDR2 FQNNGV.